Listed here is a single TCR beta chain. Trimming removed 1 base from V and 7 bases from J, with 10 bases in between. The CDR3 covers 13 residues. Germline V lookup: CDR1 SGHVS, CDR2 FNYEAQ. This specimen belongs to a study of blood T cell repertoires in COVID-19. Background on the study: Specimens from acute and convalescent COVID-19 originated in the United States, Italy and Spain. Sample material is recorded as cDNA or gDNA derived from T cells, B-cell-depleted T cells, or PBMCs.

In the original workflow: Estimates of nucleated cell counts were drawn from the amplification of reference gene primers. Produced via immunoSEQ multiplex PCR; TCRdb's table is partial and in-frame only. That table is the source of V, J and clone size, and D and trimming were worked out from the DNA. The table includes just over 250,000 clones, about 89% detected once. The V call is TRBV7-6, the J call TRBJ2-5; D is possibly TRBD1 (6 bases). Material for sequencing was peripheral blood. This TCR was sampled from a man between 40 and 49 years old who had recovered from COVID-19. The CDR3 bases are TGTGCCAGCAGCTTAGACAGGGAAGGGACCCAGTACTTC. It translates to CASSLDREGTQYF.